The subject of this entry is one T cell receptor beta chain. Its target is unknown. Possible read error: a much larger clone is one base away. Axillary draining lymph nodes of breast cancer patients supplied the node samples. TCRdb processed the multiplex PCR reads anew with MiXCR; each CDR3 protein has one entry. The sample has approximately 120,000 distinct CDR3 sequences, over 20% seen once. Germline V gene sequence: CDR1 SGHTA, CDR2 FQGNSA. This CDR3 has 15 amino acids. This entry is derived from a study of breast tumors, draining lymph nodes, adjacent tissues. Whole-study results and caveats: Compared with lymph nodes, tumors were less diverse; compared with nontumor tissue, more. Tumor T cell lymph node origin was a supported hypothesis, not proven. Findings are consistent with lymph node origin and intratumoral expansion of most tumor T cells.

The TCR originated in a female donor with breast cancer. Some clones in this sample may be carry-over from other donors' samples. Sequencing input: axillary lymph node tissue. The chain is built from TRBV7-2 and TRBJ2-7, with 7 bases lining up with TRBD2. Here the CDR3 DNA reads TGTGCCGGCAGCTCCCCGGGGACTACTTCCTACGAGCAGTACTTC. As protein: CAGSSPGTTSYEQYF.